One T cell receptor (beta chain) is described in this entry. No antigen is known for it. The sample comes from a study of cytomegalovirus exposure and HLA in healthy donors. Regarding the study as a whole: Most TCR sequences were uncommon, yet certain public TCRs appeared in many donors.

With 5 bases removed from V and 8 bases from J, the gap between germline ends came to 14 bases. CDR3 length: 13 amino acids. Germline V gives CDR1 SGHTA, CDR2 FQGNSA. 60 Vbeta and 13 Jbeta primers were used in PCR. Some clones are missing from TCRdb's copy, which holds only in-frame ones; the method was immunoSEQ multiplex PCR. The table lists roughly 180,000 clones, around 72% of them singletons. The receptor comes from a female donor in good health and CMV-seronegative. The chain recombines TRBV7-2 with TRBJ2-3, with a weak D call TRBD1 (6 bases). Sequencing was carried out using PBMCs. CDR3 amino acids: CASSLQTGGTQYF. The CDR3 nucleotides read TGTGCCAGCAGCCTGCAGACAGGCGGTACGCAGTATTTT.